The rows below give T cell receptor beta chains drawn from one sample of a study of cytomegalovirus exposure and HLA in healthy donors. Sequencing used immunoSEQ multiplex PCR; TCRdb keeps in-frame clones, though not all of them. The sample lists about 190,000 clones; about 86% were seen once. Input material: PBMCs. These TCRs come from a woman in her 30s in good health and CMV-seronegative. Both conserved end residues are part of each CDR3. The D gene is left open where the match is weak. Rows give clone size only sometimes, using once, few, many, or a class for an expanded clone.

CASSSGQGRNEQYF	TGTGCCAGCAGTTCGGGACAGGGTCGTAACGAGCAGTACTTC	TRBD1	TRBV28	TRBJ2-7	-
CASILGLAGTQYF	TGTGCCAGCATCTTAGGGCTAGCTGGGACCCAGTACTTC	-	TRBV7-2	TRBJ2-5	-
CASSLGTGIYEQYF	TGTGCCAGCAGTTTAGGAACGGGGATCTACGAGCAGTACTTC	-	TRBV27	TRBJ2-7	-
CASSLDGGSAEAFF	TGTGCCAGCAGCTTAGACGGGGGAAGTGCTGAAGCTTTCTTT	-	TRBV7-2	TRBJ1-1	-
CASSLARNSGMNTGELFF	TGTGCCAGCAGCTTAGCGCGGAATAGCGGAATGAACACCGGGGAGCTGTTTTTT	-	TRBV7-9	TRBJ2-2	-
CASSQNRETQYF	TGCGCCAGCAGCCAAAACAGAGAGACCCAGTACTTC	-	TRBV4-1	TRBJ2-5	-
CASSSGTGVYNEQFF	TGTGCCAGCAGTTCCGGGACAGGGGTCTACAATGAGCAGTTCTTC	TRBD1	TRBV28	TRBJ2-1	-
CASNPDSTRIYEQYF	TGTGCCAGCAATCCGGACTCAACTAGGATCTACGAGCAGTACTTC	-	TRBV28	TRBJ2-7	-
CASSLGQGGTEAFF	TGTGCCAGCAGCCTCGGACAGGGGGGCACTGAAGCTTTCTTT	TRBD1	TRBV28	TRBJ1-1	-
CASNPLGGNAYEQYF	TGTGCCAGCAATCCCCTAGGGGGAAATGCCTACGAGCAGTACTTC	-	TRBV27	TRBJ2-7	-
CASRVLQGSYEQYF	TGTGCCAGCAGGGTCCTACAGGGGTCCTACGAGCAGTACTTC	TRBD1	TRBV28	TRBJ2-7	few
CASSYQGLTGELFF	TGTGCCAGCAGCTATCAGGGACTCACCGGGGAGCTGTTTTTT	-	TRBV9	TRBJ2-2	-
CASSPAGSQETQYF	TGTGCCAGCTCACCAGCAGGGTCCCAAGAGACCCAGTACTTC	-	TRBV18	TRBJ2-5	-
CASSLAGTAYYGYTF	TGTGCCAGCAGTTTGGCCGGGACAGCCTACTATGGCTACACCTTC	TRBD1	TRBV28	TRBJ1-2	-
CASSWGDPDRWEQYF	TGTGCCAGTAGTTGGGGGGACCCCGATCGATGGGAGCAGTACTTC	-	TRBV19	TRBJ2-7	-
CASSQVLIDGRAYEQYF	TGCGCCAGCAGCCAAGTTTTAATCGACGGGCGGGCCTACGAGCAGTACTTC	-	TRBV4-1	TRBJ2-7	-
CASSRTGGPYNEQFF	TGTGCCAGCAGCCGAACGGGGGGGCCCTACAATGAGCAGTTCTTC	TRBD2	TRBV5-6	TRBJ2-1	-
CASSLTGTGGGTQYF	TGTGCCAGCAGCTTAACCGGGACAGGGGGCGGGACGCAGTATTTT	TRBD1	TRBV7-8	TRBJ2-3	once
CASSRQTGVSGNTIYF	TGTGCCAGCAGCAGACAAACAGGGGTCTCTGGAAACACCATATATTTT	TRBD1	TRBV7-2	TRBJ1-3	-
CASSFTRGRYNEQFF	TGTGCCAGCAGCTTTACGCGGGGGAGATACAATGAGCAGTTCTTC	TRBD2	TRBV7-2	TRBJ2-1	-
CASSYSRQIAYEQYF	TGTGCCAGCAGTTACTCGAGACAGATAGCCTACGAGCAGTACTTC	-	TRBV6-6	TRBJ2-7	-
CASSFVGGHNQPQHF	TGTGCCAGCAGTTTTGTGGGAGGGCACAATCAGCCCCAGCATTTT	-	TRBV27	TRBJ1-5	-
CASSKGPGEGQPQHF	TGTGCCAGCAGCAAAGGTCCGGGGGAAGGACAGCCCCAGCATTTT	-	TRBV21-1	TRBJ1-5	-
CASSQERGAGAADTQYF	TGCGCCAGCAGCCAAGAGAGAGGAGCGGGGGCCGCAGATACGCAGTATTTT	TRBD2	TRBV4-3	TRBJ2-3	once
CASSMGHGPGEQYF	TGTGCCAGTAGTATGGGACACGGCCCGGGGGAGCAGTACTTC	-	TRBV19	TRBJ2-7	-
CASNSGTGGNQPQHF	TGTGCCAGCAATTCCGGGACAGGGGGCAATCAGCCCCAGCATTTT	TRBD1	TRBV6-5	TRBJ1-5	-
CASSLDSPARRPQYF	TGCGCCAGCAGCCTCGATTCCCCGGCGAGGCGCCCCCAGTACTTC	-	TRBV5-1	TRBJ2-5	-
CASSPGQGVPGANVLTF	TGTGCCAGCAGCCCCGGACAGGGAGTACCCGGGGCCAACGTCCTGACTTTC	TRBD1	TRBV11-2	TRBJ2-6	-
CASSLRQRDRPSYEQYF	TGTGCCAGCAGTTTACGCCAAAGGGACAGGCCCTCCTACGAGCAGTACTTC	TRBD1	TRBV27	TRBJ2-7	-
CASSLELLRTGELFF	TGTGCCAGCAGCTTAGAGTTGTTACGGACCGGGGAGCTGTTTTTT	-	TRBV7-2	TRBJ2-2	few
CASSFIGVSNQPQHF	TGTGCCAGCAGTTTTATCGGGGTTAGCAATCAGCCCCAGCATTTT	-	TRBV28	TRBJ1-5	-
CASSSPGQFPYEQYF	TGTGCCAGCAGCTCCCCGGGACAGTTCCCCTACGAGCAGTACTTC	TRBD1	TRBV28	TRBJ2-7	-
CSVEGQEFGGYTF	TGCAGCGTTGAAGGACAGGAGTTTGGTGGCTACACCTTC	-	TRBV29-1	TRBJ1-2	-
CASSDEGAVNTGELFF	TGTGCCAGCAGTGACGAGGGGGCTGTAAACACCGGGGAGCTGTTTTTT	TRBD1	TRBV2	TRBJ2-2	few
CASSLAAADTGELFF	TGCGCCAGCAGCTTGGCTGCGGCCGACACCGGGGAGCTGTTTTTT	-	TRBV5-1	TRBJ2-2	-
CASSHRYSSYNEQFF	TGTGCCAGCAGCCACCGATACAGCTCCTACAATGAGCAGTTCTTC	-	TRBV11-2	TRBJ2-1	-
CASSVNPLWGTNSYEQYF	TGTGCCAGCAGTGTAAATCCTTTGTGGGGGACTAACTCCTACGAGCAGTACTTC	TRBD2	TRBV6-1	TRBJ2-7	-
CASSQESGTGGTGELFF	TGTGCCAGCAGCCAAGAGTCCGGGACAGGGGGAACCGGGGAGCTGTTTTTT	TRBD1	TRBV14	TRBJ2-2	-
CASSYFTGTTEAFF	TGTGCCAGCAGTTATTTCACAGGGACCACTGAAGCTTTCTTT	-	TRBV6-5	TRBJ1-1	-
CASSGGLAGYETQYF	TGTGCCAGCAGTGGAGGACTAGCGGGATATGAGACCCAGTACTTC	TRBD2	TRBV6-6	TRBJ2-5	-
CASSFATGGGYGYTF	TGTGCCAGCAGCTTTGCGACAGGGGGCGGCTATGGCTACACCTTC	TRBD1	TRBV7-9	TRBJ1-2	-
CASSQGTGLNSPLHF	TGCGCCAGCAGCCAAGGGACAGGCCTAAATTCACCCCTCCACTTT	TRBD1	TRBV4-1	TRBJ1-6	-
CASSFSGGGGTQYF	TGTGCCAGCAGCTTCTCGGGGGGCGGGGGGACCCAGTACTTC	-	TRBV7-6	TRBJ2-5	once
CASSIDQDEEQYF	TGTGCCAGTAGTATAGATCAGGATGAAGAGCAGTACTTC	-	TRBV19	TRBJ2-7	-
CAWSEVQNGGQYF	TGTGCCTGGAGTGAGGTCCAAAACGGGGGGCAGTACTTC	-	TRBV30	TRBJ2-7	-
CASSGTGGPTGELFF	TGTGCCAGCAGTGGGACAGGGGGGCCCACCGGGGAGCTGTTTTTT	TRBD1	TRBV9	TRBJ2-2	-
CASSLAYEQYF	TGTGCCAGCAGCTTGGCTTACGAGCAGTACTTC	-	TRBV5-6	TRBJ2-7	-
CASRDTRTGELFF	TGTGCCAGCAGGGACACAAGGACCGGGGAGCTGTTTTTT	-	TRBV2	TRBJ2-2	-
CSGTQGTEAFF	TGCAGTGGTACACAGGGAACTGAAGCTTTCTTT	-	TRBV20-1	TRBJ1-1	few
CASILSGSYNEQFF	TGTGCCAGCATCCTTAGCGGGAGCTACAATGAGCAGTTCTTC	TRBD2	TRBV28	TRBJ2-1	-
CASSLGAGPYGYTF	TGCGCCAGCAGCCTTGGGGCTGGTCCCTATGGCTACACCTTC	-	TRBV5-1	TRBJ1-2	-